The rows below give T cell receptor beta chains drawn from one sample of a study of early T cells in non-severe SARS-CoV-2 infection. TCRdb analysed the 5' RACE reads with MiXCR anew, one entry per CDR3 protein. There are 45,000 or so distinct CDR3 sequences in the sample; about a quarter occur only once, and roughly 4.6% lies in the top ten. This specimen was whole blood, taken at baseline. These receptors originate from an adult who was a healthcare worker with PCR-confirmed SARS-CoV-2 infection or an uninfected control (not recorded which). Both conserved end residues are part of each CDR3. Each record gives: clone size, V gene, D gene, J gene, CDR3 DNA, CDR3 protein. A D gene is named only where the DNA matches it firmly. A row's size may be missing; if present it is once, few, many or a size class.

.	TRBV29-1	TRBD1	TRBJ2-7	TGCAGCGCCCAGGGGGCGTCCTACGAGCAGTACTTC	CSAQGASYEQYF
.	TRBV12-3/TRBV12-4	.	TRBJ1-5	TGTGCCAGCAGTCCGGACGACAATCAGCCCCAGCATTTT	CASSPDDNQPQHF
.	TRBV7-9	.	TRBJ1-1	TGTGCCAGCAGTATAGCGGGGGGAGAGAACACTGAAGCTTTCTTT	CASSIAGGENTEAFF
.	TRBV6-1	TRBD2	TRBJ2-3	TGTGCCAGCAGCGTAGGGACTAGCCGAACAGATACGCAGTATTTT	CASSVGTSRTDTQYF
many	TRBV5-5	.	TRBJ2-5	TGTGCCAGCAGCTTGGTACGGCAGGGACAAGAGACCCAGTACTTC	CASSLVRQGQETQYF
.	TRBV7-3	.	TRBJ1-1	TGTGCCAGCAGCTTAACGGAGGGAGCGAACACTGAAGCTTTCTTT	CASSLTEGANTEAFF
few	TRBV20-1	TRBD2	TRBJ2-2	TGCAGTGCTACCGGACTAGCGGGGGCTGGGGAGCTGTTTTTT	CSATGLAGAGELFF
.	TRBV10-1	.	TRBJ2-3	TGCGCCAGCCGGGCCTTTCTGACAGATACGCAGTATTTT	CASRAFLTDTQYF
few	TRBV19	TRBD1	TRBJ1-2	TGTGCCAGTGCACTCTTCATCGGACAGGGGAACTATGGCTACACCTTC	CASALFIGQGNYGYTF
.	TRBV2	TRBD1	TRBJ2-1	TGTGCCAGCAGAACCCGGGACAGGCTCTACAATGAGCAGTTCTTC	CASRTRDRLYNEQFF
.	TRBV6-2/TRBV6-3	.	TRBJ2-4	TGTGCCAGCAGTAGGGCCCCGGCAGACATTCAGTACTTC	CASSRAPADIQYF
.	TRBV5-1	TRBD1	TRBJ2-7	TGCGCCAGCAGCTGGGACAGCCTCTACGAGCAGTACTTC	CASSWDSLYEQYF
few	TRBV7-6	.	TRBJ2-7	TGTGCCAGCAGCTCAGGGGATTACGAGCAGTACTTC	CASSSGDYEQYF
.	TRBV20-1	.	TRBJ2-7	TGCAGTGCTAGAGAACCTTCAACAGGGCCCCACGAGCAGTACTTC	CSAREPSTGPHEQYF
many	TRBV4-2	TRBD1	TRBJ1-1	TGTGCCAGCAGCCAAGATCGGGACAGGCCCAGTGGGGACACTGAAGCTTTCTTT	CASSQDRDRPSGDTEAFF
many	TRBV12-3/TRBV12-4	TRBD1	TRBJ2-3	TGTGCCAGCACTCGGGACAGGACAGATACGCAGTATTTT	CASTRDRTDTQYF
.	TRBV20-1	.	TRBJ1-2	TGCAGTGCGGCTTCCTATGGCTACACCTTC	CSAASYGYTF
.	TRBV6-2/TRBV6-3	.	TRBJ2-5	TGTGCCAGCAGCCCAGATCTTGAAGAGACCCAGTACTTC	CASSPDLEETQYF
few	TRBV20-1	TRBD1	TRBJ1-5	TGCAGTGCTAGTCAGGGGGGTCTGGGCAATCAGCCCCAGCATTTT	CSASQGGLGNQPQHF
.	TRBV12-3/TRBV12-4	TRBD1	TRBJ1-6	TGTGCCAGCAGTTTACGGACAGGGGGGAATTCACCCCTCCACTTT	CASSLRTGGNSPLHF
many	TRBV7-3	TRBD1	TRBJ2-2	TGTGCCAGCAGCGCAGGACAGGGAAAGAACACCGGGGAGCTGTTTTTT	CASSAGQGKNTGELFF
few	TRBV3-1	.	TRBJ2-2	TGTGCCAGCAGCCAAGTAGGGGAGCTGTTTTTT	CASSQVGELFF
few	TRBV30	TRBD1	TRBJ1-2	TGTGCCTGGGTGACAGGGGGTAACTATGGCTACACCTTC	CAWVTGGNYGYTF
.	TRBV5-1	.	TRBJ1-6	TGCGCCAGCAGCTTTGGGGGCGTGAATTCACCCCTCCACTTT	CASSFGGVNSPLHF
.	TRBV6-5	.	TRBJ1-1	TGTGCCAGCAGTTACTCTCTCAGGAACACTGAAGCTTTCTTT	CASSYSLRNTEAFF
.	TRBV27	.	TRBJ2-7	TGTGCCAGCAGTTTGGACGCCCGCTACGAGCAGTACTTC	CASSLDARYEQYF
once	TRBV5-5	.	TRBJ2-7	TGTGCCAGCAGCTTTTTTGTCCAGGCGAGCTCCTACGAGCAGTACTTC	CASSFFVQASSYEQYF
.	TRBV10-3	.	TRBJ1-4	TGTGCCATCAGTGAGTCGAGTCAGTCTAATGAAAAACTGTTTTTT	CAISESSQSNEKLFF